These T cell receptor beta chains were read from a single sample in a study of CD8+CD57+ T cells in acquired aplastic anemia. Each CDR3 protein is one row after TCRdb ran MiXCR on the reads. This sample has roughly 130,000 distinct CDR3 sequences, with 40% to 60% found just once. Input material: sorted CD4+, CD8+, or CD8+CD57+ T cells (not recorded which) from PBMCs. Source of these receptors: a human donor in good health, serving as a control. Both conserved end residues are part of each CDR3. D genes are given only for firm matches. Only part of the rows carry a size: once, few, many, or a class if the clone is expanded.

j_call | d_call | clone_size | v_call | cdr3_nt | cdr3_aa
TRBJ1-4 | TRBD1 | few | TRBV5-1 | TGCGCCAGCAGCTCTTTACCCGGACAGGGTAACGAAAAACTGTCTTTT | CASSSLPGQGNEKLSF
TRBJ2-1 | NA | many | TRBV11-2 | TGTGCCAGCAGTCAGGGGACCCTCTCCTACAATGAGCAGTTCTTC | CASSQGTLSYNEQFF
TRBJ1-6 | NA | NA | TRBV6-2/TRBV6-3 | TGTGCCAGCAGTTACGAGGCAGGGAAGGCTTCACCCCCCCACTTC | CASSYEAGKASPPHF
TRBJ2-3 | TRBD1 | NA | TRBV5-4 | TGTGCCAGCAGCTTACAGGGGGCTGTAGATACGCAGTATTTT | CASSLQGAVDTQYF
TRBJ2-5 | NA | NA | TRBV2 | TGTGCCAGACAGGGACAAGGCGGGACCCAGTACTTC | CARQGQGGTQYF
TRBJ1-1 | TRBD1 | NA | TRBV29-1 | TGCAGCGTCGAACAGGGGGTCACTGAAGCTTTCTTT | CSVEQGVTEAFF
TRBJ2-6 | TRBD1 | many | TRBV7-9 | TGTGCCAGCAGCGACGGACAGGGGGTCCTTGTCCTGACTTTC | CASSDGQGVLVLTF
TRBJ2-2 | NA | few | TRBV2 | TGTGCCAGCAAACGCATAGGCGGCAACACCGGGGAGCTGTTTTTT | CASKRIGGNTGELFF
TRBJ2-1 | TRBD1 | NA | TRBV7-8 | TGTGCCAGCAGCTTGACGGGACAGATATACAATGAGCAGTTCTTC | CASSLTGQIYNEQFF
TRBJ1-5 | NA | NA | TRBV7-2 | TGTGCCAGCAGCGACTCCGGGACATCCCTCGCGCCCCAGCATTTT | CASSDSGTSLAPQHF